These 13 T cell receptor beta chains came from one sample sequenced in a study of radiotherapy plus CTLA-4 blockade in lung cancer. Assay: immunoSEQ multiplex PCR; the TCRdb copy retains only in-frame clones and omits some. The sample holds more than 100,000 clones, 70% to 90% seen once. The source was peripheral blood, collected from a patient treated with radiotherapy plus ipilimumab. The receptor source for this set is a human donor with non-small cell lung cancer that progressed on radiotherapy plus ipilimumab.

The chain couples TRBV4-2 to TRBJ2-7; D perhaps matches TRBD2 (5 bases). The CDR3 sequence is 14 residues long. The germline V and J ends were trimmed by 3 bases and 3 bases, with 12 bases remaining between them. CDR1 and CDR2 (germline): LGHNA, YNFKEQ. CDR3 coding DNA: TGTGCCAGCAGCCAGGCTAGCCCCGGCTACGAGCAGTACTTC. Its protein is CASSQASPGYEQYF.

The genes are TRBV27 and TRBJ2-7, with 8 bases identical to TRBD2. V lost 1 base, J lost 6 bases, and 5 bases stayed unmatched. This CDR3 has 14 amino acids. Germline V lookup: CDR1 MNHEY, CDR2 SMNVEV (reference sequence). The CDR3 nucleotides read TGTGCCAGCAGTTTATACGGGAGGGCCTTCGAGCAGTACTTC. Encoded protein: CASSLYGRAFEQYF.

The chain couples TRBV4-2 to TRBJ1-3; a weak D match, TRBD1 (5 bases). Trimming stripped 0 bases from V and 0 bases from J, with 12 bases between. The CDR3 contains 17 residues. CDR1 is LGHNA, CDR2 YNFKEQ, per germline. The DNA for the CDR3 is TGTGCCAGCAGCCAAGATTTTCAGGGAATCTCTGGAAACACCATATATTTT. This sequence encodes CASSQDFQGISGNTIYF.

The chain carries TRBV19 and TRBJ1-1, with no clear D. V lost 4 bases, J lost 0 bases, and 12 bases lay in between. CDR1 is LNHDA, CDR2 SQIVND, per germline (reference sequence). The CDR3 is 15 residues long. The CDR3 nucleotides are TGTGCCAGTAGTAAAAGCCGAGATGTGAACACTGAAGCTTTCTTT. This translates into CASSKSRDVNTEAFF.

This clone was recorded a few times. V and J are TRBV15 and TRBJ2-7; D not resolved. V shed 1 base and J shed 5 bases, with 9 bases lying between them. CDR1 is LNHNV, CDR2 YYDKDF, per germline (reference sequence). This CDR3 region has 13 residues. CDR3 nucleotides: TGTGCCACCAGCAGAGTAACTCGGGACGAGCAGTACTTC. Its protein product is CATSRVTRDEQYF.

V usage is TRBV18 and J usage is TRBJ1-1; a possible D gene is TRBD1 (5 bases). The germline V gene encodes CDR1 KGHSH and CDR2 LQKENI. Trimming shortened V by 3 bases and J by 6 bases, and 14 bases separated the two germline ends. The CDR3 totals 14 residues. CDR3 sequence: CASSPGGRGAEAFF. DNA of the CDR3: TGTGCCAGCTCACCCGGGGGTCGAGGGGCTGAAGCTTTCTTT.

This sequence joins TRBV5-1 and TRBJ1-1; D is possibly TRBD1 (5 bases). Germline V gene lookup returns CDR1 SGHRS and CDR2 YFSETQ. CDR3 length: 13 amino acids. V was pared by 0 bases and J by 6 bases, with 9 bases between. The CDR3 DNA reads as TGCGCCAGCAGCTTGGTGGCGGGGGCTGAAGCTTTCTTT. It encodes CASSLVAGAEAFF.

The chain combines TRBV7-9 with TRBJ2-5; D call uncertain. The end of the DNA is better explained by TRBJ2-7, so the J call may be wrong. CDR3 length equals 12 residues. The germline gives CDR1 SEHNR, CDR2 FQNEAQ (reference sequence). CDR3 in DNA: TGTGCCAGCAGCTTAGAGTCCTACGAGCAGTACTTC. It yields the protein CASSLESYEQYF.

CDR3 loop: CASRRTGDNQPQHF. CDR3 sequence (DNA): TGTGCCAGCAGACGGACCGGGGACAATCAGCCCCAGCATTTT. The rearrangement joins TRBV28 to TRBJ1-5; D gene unclear. CDR1 is MDHEN and CDR2 is SYDVKM in the germline V gene. The CDR3 has 14 residues. Trimming removed 6 bases at V and 3 bases at J, with 12 bases between.

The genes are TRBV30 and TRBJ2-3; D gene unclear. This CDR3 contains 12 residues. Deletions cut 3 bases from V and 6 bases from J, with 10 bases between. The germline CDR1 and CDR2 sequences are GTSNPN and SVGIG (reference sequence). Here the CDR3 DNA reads TGTGCCTGGAGGGCGACCAGGGATACGCAGTATTTT. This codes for CAWRATRDTQYF.

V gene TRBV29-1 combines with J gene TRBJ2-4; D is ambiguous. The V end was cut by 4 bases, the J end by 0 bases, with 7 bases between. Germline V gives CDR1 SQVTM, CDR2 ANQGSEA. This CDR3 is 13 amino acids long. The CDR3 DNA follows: TGCAGCGTTGTCTGGCTAGCCAAAAACATTCAGTACTTC. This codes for CSVVWLAKNIQYF. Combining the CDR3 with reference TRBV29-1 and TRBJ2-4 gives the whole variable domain SAVISQKPSRDICQRGTSLTIQCQVDSQVTMMFWYRQQPGQSLTLIATANQGSEATYESGFVIDKFPISRPNLTFSTLTVSNMSPEDSSIYLCSVVWLAKNIQYFGAGTRLSVL.

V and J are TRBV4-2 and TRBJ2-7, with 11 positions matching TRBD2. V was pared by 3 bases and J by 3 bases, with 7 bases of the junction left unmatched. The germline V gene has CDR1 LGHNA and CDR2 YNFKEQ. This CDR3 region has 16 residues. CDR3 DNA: TGTGCCAGCAGCCAGTGGGGGACTAGCGGACACTACGAGCAGTACTTC. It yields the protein CASSQWGTSGHYEQYF.

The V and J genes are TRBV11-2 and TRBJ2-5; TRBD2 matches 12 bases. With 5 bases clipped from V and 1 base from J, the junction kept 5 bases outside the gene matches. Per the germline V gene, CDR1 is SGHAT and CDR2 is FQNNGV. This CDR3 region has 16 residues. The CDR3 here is CASSPLAGGPQETQYF. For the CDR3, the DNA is TGTGCCAGCAGCCCGCTAGCGGGAGGGCCCCAAGAGACCCAGTACTTC.